These 9 T cell receptor beta chains were all obtained from the same sample, sequenced in a study of T-cell reconstitution after alpha-beta-depleted transplantation in children. It was with unique molecular identifiers that the TCRbeta library was prepared. TCRdb itself ran the PCR reads through MiXCR, one entry per CDR3 protein. This sample has 150,000 to 200,000 distinct CDR3 sequences, with roughly 14% found just once. The sample in question was PBMCs from the stem cell graft donor, obtained from the stem cell graft. Every receptor here comes from a human donor who donated a stem cell graft to a child with acute lymphoblastic leukemia.

This clonotype was recorded many times. The chain recombines TRBV20-1 with TRBJ2-5, with 9 positions matching TRBD2. The ends lost 3 bases at V and 2 bases at J; junction bases unmatched: 13. The CDR3 is 17 residues long. Looked up from germline, CDR1 is DFQATT and CDR2 is SNEGSKA (reference sequence). The CDR3 DNA reads TGCAGTGCTAGCGGGGGGAGCGGGAGGCCAGCTCAAGAGACCCAGTACTTC. Translating it yields CSASGGSGRPAQETQYF.

This clonotype has ten or more counts. This chain uses TRBV11-1 with TRBJ2-1; 11 nucleotides align to TRBD2. The V segment lost 2 bases and the J segment 6 bases; nucleotides outside the gene matches: 0. The CDR3 length is 14 residues. Germline-derived CDR1 and CDR2 are SGHAT and FQDESV (reference sequence). CDR3 coding DNA: TGTGCCAGCAGCTTAACTAGCGGGAGCAATGAGCAGTTCTTC. Translation: CASSLTSGSNEQFF. The full variable domain, its missing parts supplied by reference TRBV11-1 and TRBJ2-1, is EAEVAQSPRYKITEKSQAVAFWCDPISGHATLYWYRQILGQGPELLVQFQDESVVDDSQLPKDRFSAERLKGVDSTLKIQPAELGDSAMYLCASSLTSGSNEQFFGPGTRLTVL.

This clonotype was detected many times. The rearrangement uses TRBV6-2 or TRBV6-3 and TRBJ2-7; no firm D call. Germline CDR1 MNHEY, CDR2 SVGEGT. The CDR3 has 15 amino acids. V lost 10 bases and J lost 0, with 19 bases in between. The CDR3 reads CATEWPSRGSYEQYF. The CDR3 DNA reads as TGTGCCACCGAATGGCCTTCACGAGGCTCCTACGAGCAGTACTTC.

This clonotype appeared many times. J is TRBJ1-1 and V is TRBV4-1; 7 bases agree with TRBD1. V gave up 5 bases and J gave up 8 bases; unmatched junction bases: 14. This CDR3 has 15 residues. CDR1 MGHRA and CDR2 YSYEKL come from the germline V gene. CDR3 amino acids: CASSMRGPAVSEAFF. The DNA of the CDR3 is TGCGCCAGCAGCATGAGGGGGCCTGCCGTGTCGGAAGCTTTCTTT.

This clonotype was observed at least ten times. V gene TRBV18 combines with J gene TRBJ2-5, with D maybe TRBD1 (5 bases). From germline, CDR1 is KGHSH and CDR2 LQKENI. V was trimmed by 2 bases and J by 2 bases, leaving 12 bases between them. CDR3 length equals 15 residues. The CDR3, as DNA: TGTGCCAGCTCACCAACCCCCACAGGACAAGAGACCCAGTACTTC. The encoded protein is CASSPTPTGQETQYF.

This clonotype was picked up many times. This sequence joins TRBV5-6 and TRBJ2-6; a possible D gene is TRBD2 (7 bases). V was pared by 5 bases and J by 2 bases, with 11 bases between. Germline CDR1 and CDR2: SGHDT and YYEEEE. The CDR3 runs 15 residues. The CDR3 DNA follows: TGTGCCAGCAGTACGGGGGGCCCTGGGGCCAACGTCCTGACTTTC. Its protein is CASSTGGPGANVLTF.

This clonotype was counted many times. The chain couples TRBV5-1 to TRBJ2-2; TRBD2 agrees at 11 bases. The CDR3 is 16 amino acids. J gave up 3 bases and V 2 bases, and 3 bases lay outside the gene matches. CDR1 SGHRS and CDR2 YFSETQ come from the germline V gene. CDR3 sequence reads: CASSFSGRADTGELFF. CDR3 sequence (DNA): TGCGCCAGCAGCTTTAGCGGGAGGGCCGACACCGGGGAGCTGTTTTTT.

This clonotype was recorded many times. The CDR3 nucleotides read TGTGCCAGCAGTGGCCGAGAGGTTATAGCGGGAGTACTCCACAATGAGCAGTTCTTC. This gives the protein CASSGREVIAGVLHNEQFF. The chain uses TRBV6-4 and TRBJ2-1, with TRBD2 matching 9 bases. The CDR3 totals 19 residues. The germline CDR1 and CDR2 sequences are MRHNA and SNTAGT. V was clipped by 4 bases and J by 5 bases; unmatched bases: 18.

The sample holds many counts of this clonotype. This chain joins TRBV6-5 and TRBJ2-7, with 9 bases identical to TRBD1. J gave up 6 bases and V 0 bases, and 12 bases lay outside the gene matches. CDR1 and CDR2 (germline): MNHEY, SVGAGI. This CDR3 is 17 amino acids long. CDR3 residues: CASSYSFAGTGYGEQYF. CDR3 DNA sequence: TGTGCCAGCAGTTACTCGTTTGCAGGGACAGGGTATGGCGAGCAGTACTTC.